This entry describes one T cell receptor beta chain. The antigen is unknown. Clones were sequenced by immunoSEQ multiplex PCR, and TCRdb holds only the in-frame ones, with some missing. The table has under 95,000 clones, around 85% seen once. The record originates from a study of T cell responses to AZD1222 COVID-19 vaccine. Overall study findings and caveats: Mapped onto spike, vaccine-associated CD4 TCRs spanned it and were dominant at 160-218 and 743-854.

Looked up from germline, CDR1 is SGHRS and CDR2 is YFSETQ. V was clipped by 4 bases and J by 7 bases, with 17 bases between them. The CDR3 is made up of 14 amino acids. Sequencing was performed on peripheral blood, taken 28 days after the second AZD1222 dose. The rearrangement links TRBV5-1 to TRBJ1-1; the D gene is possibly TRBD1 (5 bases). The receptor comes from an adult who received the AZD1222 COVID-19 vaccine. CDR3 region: CASSLVGVSFEAFF. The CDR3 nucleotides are TGCGCCAGCAGCCTGGTGGGGGTCTCTTTTGAAGCTTTCTTT.